This TCR beta chain was recovered during a study of blood T cell repertoires in COVID-19. About the study: There were acute and convalescent COVID-19 samples, and they came from the United States, Italy and Spain. Sample material is recorded as cDNA or gDNA derived from T cells, B-cell-depleted T cells, or PBMCs.

In Seattle, patients joined the study during active infection and were tracked longitudinally. In the study's own analysis: Amplification from reference gene primers served as the basis for estimated nucleated cell counts. TCRdb's copy holds only in-frame clones and misses some; the assay was immunoSEQ multiplex PCR. Clonal size and the V and J genes are those of that table, whereas D and trimming came from the DNA. In the table there are 150,000 to 200,000 clones, roughly 79% of which are singletons. This CDR3 has 15 amino acids. The germline CDR1 and CDR2 sequences are SGHRS and YFSETQ. With 0 bases clipped from V and 6 bases from J, the junction kept 6 bases outside the gene matches.

Sample: peripheral blood. The gene calls are TRBV5-1 and TRBJ1-5, with 7 nucleotides matching TRBD1. The receptor was derived from a middle-aged woman with COVID-19, enrolled during active disease. DNA for the CDR3: TGCGCCAGCAGCTTGGGAGACAGGGTAGGTCAGCCCCAGCATTTT. Protein product: CASSLGDRVGQPQHF.